These 7 T cell receptor beta chains were sequenced from one sample in a study of cytomegalovirus exposure and HLA in healthy donors. In the PCR, 60 Vbeta and 13 Jbeta primers were used. Data came from immunoSEQ multiplex PCR; TCRdb stores just in-frame clones and leaves some out. Among approximately 120,000 clones listed, roughly 78% were seen once. Material for sequencing was PBMCs. These receptors all come from a young man in good health and CMV-seronegative.

The chain links TRBV27 to TRBJ1-1; no reliable D call. Germline V CDR1 and CDR2: MNHEY, SMNVEV (reference sequence). The CDR3 covers 16 residues. The germline V and J ends were trimmed by 5 bases and 0 bases, with 16 bases remaining between them. CDR3 protein: CASSPTLGIMNTEAFF. The CDR3 DNA reads TGTGCCAGCAGTCCCACTCTCGGGATAATGAACACTGAAGCTTTCTTT.

This chain uses TRBV7-8 with TRBJ1-2, with 7 bases identical to TRBD1. The CDR3 sequence is 14 residues long. With 1 base clipped from V and 6 bases from J, the junction kept 5 bases outside the gene matches. Germline V gene data show CDR1 as SGHVS and CDR2 as FQNEAQ. Here the CDR3 reads CASSLVRGHNGYTF. As DNA, the CDR3 is TGTGCCAGCAGCTTAGTGAGGGGGCACAATGGCTACACCTTC.

This clone was detected only a few times. This chain connects TRBV7-2 to TRBJ1-2; no clear D. The V and J ends lost 2 bases and 2 bases respectively, with 9 bases between them. This CDR3 comprises 14 residues. Germline V gene lookup returns CDR1 SGHTA and CDR2 FQGNSA. The CDR3 sequence: CASSLHSMNYGYTF. The CDR3 DNA reads as TGTGCCAGCAGCTTACACAGTATGAACTATGGCTACACCTTC.

This clone was counted only a few times. The chain joins TRBV4-1 to TRBJ1-1, with D hard to call. The CDR3 is 14 residues long. V was shortened by 3 bases and J by 5 bases, with 13 bases between the two germline ends. Germline V gives CDR1 MGHRA, CDR2 YSYEKL. The CDR3 reads CASSQAWGGTEAFF. DNA of the CDR3: TGCGCCAGCAGCCAGGCGTGGGGAGGGACTGAAGCTTTCTTT.

Only a few counts were recorded for this clone. CDR3 DNA sequence: TGTGCCAGCAGCCTACAGGGTCGGAGCACTGAAGCTTTCTTT. It yields the protein CASSLQGRSTEAFF. The chain employs TRBV5-4 and TRBJ1-1; tentatively, D is TRBD1 (6 bases). CDR1 and CDR2 (germline): SGHNT, YYREEE (reference sequence). Trimming shortened V by 4 bases and J by 4 bases, and 14 bases separated the two germline ends. The CDR3 runs 14 residues.

The V call is TRBV5-1, the J call TRBJ2-3; 12 nucleotides line up with TRBD2. V gave up 1 base and J gave up 3 bases; unmatched junction bases: 3. Germline lookup yields CDR1 SGHRS and CDR2 YFSETQ. This CDR3 has 16 residues. CDR3 amino acids: CASSLTGLAGTDTQYF. In DNA, the CDR3 is TGCGCCAGCAGCTTGACAGGACTAGCGGGGACAGATACGCAGTATTTT.

The V gene is TRBV6-5, the J gene TRBJ2-7; tentatively, D is TRBD2 (6 bases). The CDR3 is 16 amino acids. Germline values: CDR1 MNHEY, CDR2 SVGAGI. Between the trimmed V and J ends, which lost 2 bases and 0 bases, there was a span of 14 bases. The CDR3 is CASSYADYPYSYEQYF. The CDR3 nucleotides are TGTGCCAGCAGTTACGCGGACTATCCCTACTCCTACGAGCAGTACTTC.